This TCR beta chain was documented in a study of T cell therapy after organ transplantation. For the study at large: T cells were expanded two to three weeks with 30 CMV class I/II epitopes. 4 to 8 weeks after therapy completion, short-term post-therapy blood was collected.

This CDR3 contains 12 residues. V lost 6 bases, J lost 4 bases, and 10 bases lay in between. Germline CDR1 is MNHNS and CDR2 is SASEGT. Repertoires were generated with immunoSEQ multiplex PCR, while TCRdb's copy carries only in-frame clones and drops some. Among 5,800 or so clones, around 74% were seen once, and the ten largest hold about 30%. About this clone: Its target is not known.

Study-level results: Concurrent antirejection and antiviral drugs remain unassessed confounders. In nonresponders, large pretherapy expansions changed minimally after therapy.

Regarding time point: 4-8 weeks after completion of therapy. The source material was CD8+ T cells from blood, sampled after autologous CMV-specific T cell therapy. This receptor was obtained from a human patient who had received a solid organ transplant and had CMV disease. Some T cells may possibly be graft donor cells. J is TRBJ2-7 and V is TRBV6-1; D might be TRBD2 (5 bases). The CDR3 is CASRASRYEQYF. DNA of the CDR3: TGTGCCAGCAGGGCTAGCAGATACGAGCAGTACTTC.